This TCR beta chain was recorded in a study of blood T cells in healthy people across ages. Study-level results: With donor CMV status unknown, expanded clonotype changes were possibly confounded.

CDR1 and CDR2 (germline): SQVTM, ANQGSEA. Trimming cost V 3 bases and J 0 bases; bases outside gene matches: 11. This CDR3 contains 17 residues. Primers used in a second PCR of about 6 to 12 cycles were a sample-barcoded 5' primer and a J-beta primer mix. Via MiXCR, TCRdb re-called the 5' RACE reads, giving one row per CDR3 protein. This sample carries approximately 800,000 distinct CDR3 sequences, roughly 60% of them seen once, and the ten largest clones take 25% to 35%. A remark on this clonotype: The antigen is undetermined.

The J gene is TRBJ1-2, the V gene TRBV29-1; TRBD1 aligns across 9 bases. This sequence was found in a young man in good health. The sequenced sample consisted of blood. CDR3 in amino acids: CSVDHPTGGASNYGYTF. In nucleotides, the CDR3 is TGCAGCGTTGACCACCCGACAGGGGGGGCTTCTAACTATGGCTACACCTTC.